The rows below give T cell receptor beta chains drawn from one sample of a study of CD8+ T cells in alopecia areata. Libraries were prepared by immunoSEQ multiplex PCR; TCRdb keeps only in-frame clonotypes and omits some of them. The data show 200,000 to 250,000 clones, roughly 50% seen once. Material: CD8+ T cells sorted from blood. The receptors were gathered from a human donor in good health. CDR3s include the opening cysteine and the closing phenylalanine or tryptophan. D genes are given only for firm matches. Rows give clone size only sometimes, using once, few, many, or a class for an expanded clone.

cdr3_nt: TGTGCCAGCAGCACACCCACCGCAGGGGGCGGGTACGAGCAGTACTTC; cdr3_aa: CASSTPTAGGGYEQYF; clone_size: -; v_call: TRBV7-9; j_call: TRBJ2-7; d_call: TRBD1
cdr3_nt: TGCAGCGTTGAGGCGGACAAGTCCTACGAGCAGTACTTC; cdr3_aa: CSVEADKSYEQYF; clone_size: few; v_call: TRBV29-1; j_call: TRBJ2-7; d_call: -
cdr3_nt: TGCAGCGCGCCCGGGACTAGCGGGACCTCCACAGATACGCAGTATTTT; cdr3_aa: CSAPGTSGTSTDTQYF; clone_size: few; v_call: TRBV29-1; j_call: TRBJ2-3; d_call: TRBD2
cdr3_nt: TGTGCCAGCAGCTTGACAGCGGACGAGCAGTACTTC; cdr3_aa: CASSLTADEQYF; clone_size: few; v_call: TRBV5-6; j_call: TRBJ2-7; d_call: -
cdr3_nt: TGTGCCAGCAGCCTCGGGACAGGGGCCGAGCAGTACTTC; cdr3_aa: CASSLGTGAEQYF; clone_size: -; v_call: TRBV27; j_call: TRBJ2-7; d_call: TRBD1
cdr3_nt: TGTGCCAGCGACAGGGAAGAGGCTCAGCCCCAGCATTTT; cdr3_aa: CASDREEAQPQHF; clone_size: few; v_call: TRBV6-1; j_call: TRBJ1-5; d_call: TRBD1
cdr3_nt: TGTGCCAGCAGCTCACTAGCGGGGGCCACCTACGAGCAGTACTTC; cdr3_aa: CASSSLAGATYEQYF; clone_size: -; v_call: TRBV7-6; j_call: TRBJ2-7; d_call: TRBD2
cdr3_nt: TGTGCCAGCAGTTTAGGGGGTTCGGACTATGGCTACACCTTC; cdr3_aa: CASSLGGSDYGYTF; clone_size: -; v_call: TRBV27; j_call: TRBJ1-2; d_call: -
cdr3_nt: TGTGCCAGCAGCCCCGTCTCCTACGAGCAGTACTTC; cdr3_aa: CASSPVSYEQYF; clone_size: -; v_call: TRBV7-9; j_call: TRBJ2-7; d_call: -
cdr3_nt: TGTGCCAGCAGTTTATCGGAGACCTATGGCTACACCTTC; cdr3_aa: CASSLSETYGYTF; clone_size: -; v_call: TRBV27; j_call: TRBJ1-2; d_call: -
cdr3_nt: TGTGCCAGCAGCTTGGCCGGGCGCACTGAAGCTTTCTTT; cdr3_aa: CASSLAGRTEAFF; clone_size: -; v_call: TRBV5-6; j_call: TRBJ1-1; d_call: -
cdr3_nt: TGTGCCAGCAGTTTTAAGGGATACTACGAGCAGTACTTC; cdr3_aa: CASSFKGYYEQYF; clone_size: -; v_call: TRBV27; j_call: TRBJ2-7; d_call: -
cdr3_nt: TGTGCCAGCAGCGGACGCGGGGGGAGCTCCTACAATGAGCAGTTCTTC; cdr3_aa: CASSGRGGSSYNEQFF; clone_size: -; v_call: TRBV9; j_call: TRBJ2-1; d_call: TRBD2